Sequencing of this TCR beta chain was carried out in a study of graft-versus-host responses after intestinal transplantation. Study-wide context: Recipients uniformly received anti-thymocyte globulin induction, followed by tacrolimus and steroids for about 3 years.

This clone was counted between two and nine times. The target antigen is unknown. Measured with immunoSEQ multiplex PCR; TCRdb has only the in-frame clones, and not every one. The sample yields about 110,000 clones, roughly 93% seen once. This CDR3 spans 14 amino acids. The germline V and J ends were trimmed by 2 bases and 3 bases, with 11 bases remaining between them. Germline CDR1 and CDR2: MNHEY and SMNVEV (reference sequence). The sequencing here drew on unstimulated CD8+ T cells sorted from spleen or lymph node cells, taken before intestinal transplant. The chain has TRBV27 and TRBJ2-7; no clear D. This clonotype originated in a human donor who received an intestinal transplant. The CDR3 nucleotides are TGTGCCAGCAGTTTAACAAGTTGGGGCTACGAGCAGTACTTC. Its protein is CASSLTSWGYEQYF.